Sequencing of this TCR beta chain was carried out in a study of T cells in Graves' hyperthyroidism and ophthalmopathy (dated by TCRdb to about 2019). Looking at the study overall: Peripheral blood samples were taken at initial diagnosis, before any treatment was given. To identify distinguishing TCR V-J signatures, a discovery cohort of around 98 patients was used, comprising 40 to 45 with Graves' ophthalmopathy and around 57 with stable Graves' hyperthyroidism. Prospective prediction of ophthalmopathy was tested in an independent validation cohort of 18 to 20 hyperthyroidism patients and 15 to 17 patients who later progressed to ophthalmopathy. The roughly 100 discovery patients were divided at random into training and test sets in a 7:3 ratio. In addition, the study compared T-cell repertoires in thyroid tissue and in blood from six Graves' hyperthyroidism patients. After blood sampling, hyperthyroidism patients were treated with methimazole at a starting dose of 30 mg daily, and ophthalmopathy patients were treated with high-dose intravenous methylprednisolone. TCR Vbeta CDR3 sequencing of some 140 peripheral blood samples (approximately 44 ophthalmopathy, 75 to 85 hyperthyroidism and around 17 progressor patients) is reported in the paper. Overall study results and their limits: Most expanded thyroid clonotypes (frequency above 0.001) were also detected in blood, a finding suggesting that blood repertoires may reflect thyroid immune responses. Sample size was not statistically predetermined, and blinding of investigators to group allocation was not performed. In cross-validation, a model built on a 13 V-J signature told ophthalmopathy apart from stable hyperthyroidism with 85% to 90% sensitivity and approximately 81% specificity, and in testing the same model reached 80%/75%. In validation, the model predicted progression to ophthalmopathy a median of roughly 6.2 months before onset, with around 70% sensitivity and around 76% specificity.

In the ophthalmopathy patients, disease was moderately to severely active, with a Clinical Activity Score of 3 or more, a NOSPECS grade of 4 or more, and a duration of less than 3 months. Exclusion was applied to patients with uncontrolled infections, other autoimmune diseases, pregnancy or lactation. Diagnoses were established on the basis of clinical symptoms, serum thyroxine and TRAb, thyroid ultrasound, and orbital computed tomography. PBMCs were separated from roughly 10 ml of fresh peripheral blood using Ficoll-Paque density gradient centrifugation. Total RNA was extracted using Trizol reagent, and RNA quality was assessed on an Agilent 2100 Bioanalyzer. Of note for this clonotype: The clone's antigen remains unknown. Base qualities are not at hand, and no much larger clone is one base apart.

Amplification of TCR beta CDR3 regions was carried out from RNA transcripts. The TCR CDR3 was subjected to a first round of RT-PCR using the HTBI primer set and the Qiagen OneStep RT-PCR kit. The libraries were constructed in a second round of multiplex PCR and then size-selected and purified. Sequencing of the libraries was done on an Illumina HiSeq2000 using paired-end 100 bp reads. As for how the authors treated the data: SOAPnuke was used to process the raw data, with reads discarded if the reads contained adapters or uncalled bases, had a mean Phred below 15, or lacked an exact constant-primer or identifier match. High-quality paired reads were merged with COPE v1.2.5, and unique nucleotide sequences were defined as clonotypes. MiTCR v1.1 was used to align clonotypes to the IMGT TRBV, TRBD and TRBJ reference segments. Only V-J combinations with frequency above 0.0001, covering roughly 99% of repertoires, were analysed. The TCS score was defined as F50 (clonal expansion) divided by E x V (chaos), with BLOSUM62-based TCRdist calculated between CDR3 peptides within each V-J. Welch's t-statistics and random forest reduced around 550 V-J features to 13, which were used in a naive Bayes classifier (R e1071). The raw public reads went through TCRdb reprocessing: fastp at Q25, MiXCR clone calling, in-frame beta chains kept. Each CDR3 protein appears once, grouped with its most common genes and DNA. The V and J calls reflect TCRdb's pipeline rather than the authors' work. The sample table holds around 500,000 distinct CDR3 sequences, of which under 25% were seen once. The top ten clonotypes cover approximately 54% of the sample.

The CDR3 runs 15 residues from the cysteine to the phenylalanine. The kept DNA is CDR3 alone, 45 bases in frame from the first base. From a lookup of the germline V gene, CDR1 and CDR2 are SGHRS and YFSETQ. Here V drops 4 bases and J drops 2 bases, and the junction holds 7 bases not matched to any gene. The sequence came from a woman in her 70s with Graves' ophthalmopathy. The rearrangement combines TRBV5-1 with TRBJ2-5; TRBD1 lines up with 8 middle nucleotides. Sequences were obtained from blood. The CDR3 amino acid sequence is: CASSTGQGTQETQYF. The nucleotide sequence reads TGCGCCAGCAGCACCGGACAGGGTACACAAGAGACCCAGTACTTC.